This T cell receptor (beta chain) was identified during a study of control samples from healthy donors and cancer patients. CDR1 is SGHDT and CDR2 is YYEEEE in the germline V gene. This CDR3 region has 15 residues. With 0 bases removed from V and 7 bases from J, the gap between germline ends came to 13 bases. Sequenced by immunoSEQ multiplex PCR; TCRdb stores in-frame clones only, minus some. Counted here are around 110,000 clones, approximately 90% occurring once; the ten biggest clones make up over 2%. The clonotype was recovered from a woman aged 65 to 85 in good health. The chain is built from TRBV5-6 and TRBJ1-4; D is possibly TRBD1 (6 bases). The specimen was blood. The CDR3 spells CASSLGGAQGEKLFF. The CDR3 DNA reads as TGTGCCAGCAGCTTGGGGGGGGCGCAGGGTGAAAAACTGTTTTTT.